This T cell receptor (beta chain) was documented in a study of Ad26.COV2.S vaccination and SARS-CoV-2 variants. Turning to the study itself: The donor was enrolled in the Ad26.COV2.S arm of the COV1001 trial. The authors gave Ad26.COV2.S intramuscularly, either once or twice 56 days apart.

As concerns this clone: Its matching antigen is unknown.

The treatment was: roughly 20 received Ad26.COV2.S at low or high dose, single or two shots; about 5 received placebo; per-sample allocation not given. The samples were gathered on day 63 after the first injection of vaccine or placebo. Clones were sequenced by immunoSEQ multiplex PCR, and TCRdb holds only the in-frame ones, with some missing. Found here are roughly 450,000 clones, roughly 90% of them singletons; the top ten hold less than 15%. Notes on the study in general: Non-spike TCR breadth did not differ much between vaccine and placebo recipients. Substantial breadth in spike-specific CD8+ and CD4+ T cell responses was reportedly seen after vaccination.

The CDR3 is 20 residues long. Germline CDR1 and CDR2: KGHSH and LQKENI. Losses at the gene ends were 1 base for V and 4 bases for J; bases not matched to a gene: 12. Here the sequenced sample was peripheral blood, taken in a trial of Ad26.COV2.S vaccine versus placebo. The sequence was collected from a person aged 18-60 years who received the Ad26.COV2.S COVID-19 vaccine or a placebo. The rearrangement uses TRBV18 and TRBJ2-1, with 14 nucleotides matching TRBD2. CDR3 protein: CASSPLGTSGSSMDYNEQFF. The DNA for the CDR3 is TGTGCCAGCTCACCACTCGGGACTAGCGGGAGCTCCATGGATTACAATGAGCAGTTCTTC.